The sequence of this T cell receptor beta chain was determined in a study of OX40 agonist ivuxolimab in advanced cancers. Germline CDR1 and CDR2: SQVTM and ANQGSEA. V was shortened by 4 bases and J by 5 bases, with 9 bases between the two germline ends. This CDR3 is 11 amino acids long. Assay: immunoSEQ multiplex PCR; the TCRdb copy retains only in-frame clones and omits some. In the table there are over 55,000 clones, over 75% of which are singletons. The investigators sampled blood at baseline, at cycle 4 day 1, and at cycle 7 day 1. This receptor was obtained from an adult with an advanced solid tumor such as melanoma, head and neck, liver or kidney cancer. J is TRBJ2-7 and V is TRBV29-1; D unclear. This sample comprised CD4+ or CD8+ T cells sorted from blood, obtained in a trial of the OX40 agonist ivuxolimab. The CDR3 is CSVVGTDEQYF. The CDR3 DNA is TGCAGCGTTGTTGGCACAGACGAGCAGTACTTC.